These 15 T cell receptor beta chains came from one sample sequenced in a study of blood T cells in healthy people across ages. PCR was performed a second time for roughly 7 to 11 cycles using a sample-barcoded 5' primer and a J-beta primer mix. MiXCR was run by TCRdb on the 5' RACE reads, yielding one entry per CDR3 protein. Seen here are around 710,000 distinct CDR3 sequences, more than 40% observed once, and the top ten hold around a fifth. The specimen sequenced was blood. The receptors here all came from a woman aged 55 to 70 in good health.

CDR3 DNA sequence: TGCAGTGCTTGGCAGGGTGAGAGGGACAAGCAGTTCTTC. Encoded protein: CSAWQGERDKQFF. V usage is TRBV20-1 and J usage is TRBJ2-1; a weak D match, TRBD1 (6 bases). This CDR3 has 13 residues. Trimming took off 5 bases at V and 11 bases at J, with 19 bases between the two ends. CDR1 DFQATT and CDR2 SNEGSKA come from the germline V gene (reference sequence).

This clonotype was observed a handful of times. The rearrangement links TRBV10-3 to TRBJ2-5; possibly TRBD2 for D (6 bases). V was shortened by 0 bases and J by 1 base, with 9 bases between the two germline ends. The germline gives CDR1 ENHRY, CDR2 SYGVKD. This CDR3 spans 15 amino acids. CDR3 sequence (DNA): TGTGCCATCAGTGAGTCGAATAGCGGCCAAGAGACCCAGTACTTC. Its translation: CAISESNSGQETQYF.

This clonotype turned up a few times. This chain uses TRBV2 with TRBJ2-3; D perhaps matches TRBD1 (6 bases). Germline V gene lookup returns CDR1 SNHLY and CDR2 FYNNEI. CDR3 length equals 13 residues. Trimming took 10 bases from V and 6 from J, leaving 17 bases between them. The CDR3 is CATQGQPGDTQYF. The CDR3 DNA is TGTGCCACGCAGGGGCAGCCAGGGGATACGCAGTATTTT.

Here the CDR3 DNA reads TGCAGTGCTTCGAGGACACAAGCAAATATCGGCACAGATACGCAGTATTTT. Its protein is CSASRTQANIGTDTQYF. The rearrangement joins TRBV20-1 to TRBJ2-3; a weak D match, TRBD1 (5 bases). Germline V gives CDR1 DFQATT, CDR2 SNEGSKA (reference sequence). Deletions cut 5 bases from V and 1 base from J, with 22 bases between. The CDR3 extends over 17 amino acids.

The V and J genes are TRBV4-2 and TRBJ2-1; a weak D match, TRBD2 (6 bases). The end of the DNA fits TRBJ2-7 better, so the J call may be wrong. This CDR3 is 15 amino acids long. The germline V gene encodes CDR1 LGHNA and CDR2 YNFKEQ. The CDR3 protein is CASSQERAGYNEQYF. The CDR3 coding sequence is TGTGCCAGCAGCCAAGAGCGAGCGGGTTACAATGAGCAGTACTTC.

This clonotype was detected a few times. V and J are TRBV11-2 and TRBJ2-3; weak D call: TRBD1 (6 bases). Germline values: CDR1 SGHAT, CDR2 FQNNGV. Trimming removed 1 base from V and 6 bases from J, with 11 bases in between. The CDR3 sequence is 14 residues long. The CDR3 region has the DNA TGTGCCAGCAGCTTAGGAACAGGGTTTGATACGCAGTATTTT. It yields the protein CASSLGTGFDTQYF.

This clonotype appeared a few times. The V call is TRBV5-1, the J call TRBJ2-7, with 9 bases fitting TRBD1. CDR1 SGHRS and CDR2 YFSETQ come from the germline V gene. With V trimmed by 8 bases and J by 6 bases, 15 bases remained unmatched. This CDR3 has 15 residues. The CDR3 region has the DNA TGCGCCAGTGCCTCAAGTCCCGGGACAGGGCTCGAGCAGTACTTC. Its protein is CASASSPGTGLEQYF. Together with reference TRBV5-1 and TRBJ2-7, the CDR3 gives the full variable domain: KAGVTQTPRYLIKTRGQQVTLSCSPISGHRSVSWYQQTPGQGLQFLFEYFSETQRNKGNFPGRFSGRQFSNSRSEMNVSTLELGDSALYLCASASSPGTGLEQYFGPGTRLTVT.

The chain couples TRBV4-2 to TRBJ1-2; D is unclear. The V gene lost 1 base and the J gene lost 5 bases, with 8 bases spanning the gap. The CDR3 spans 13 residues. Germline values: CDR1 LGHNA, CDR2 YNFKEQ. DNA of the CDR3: TGTGCCAGCAGCCAAGGTCAGCAGTATGGCTACACCTTC. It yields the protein CASSQGQQYGYTF.

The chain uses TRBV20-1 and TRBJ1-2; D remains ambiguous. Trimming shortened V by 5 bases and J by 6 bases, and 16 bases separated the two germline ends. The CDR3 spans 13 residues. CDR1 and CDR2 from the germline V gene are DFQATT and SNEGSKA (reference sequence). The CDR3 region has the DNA TGCAGTGCTTCTAGCTATTTAAGGGATGGCTACACCTTC. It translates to CSASSYLRDGYTF.

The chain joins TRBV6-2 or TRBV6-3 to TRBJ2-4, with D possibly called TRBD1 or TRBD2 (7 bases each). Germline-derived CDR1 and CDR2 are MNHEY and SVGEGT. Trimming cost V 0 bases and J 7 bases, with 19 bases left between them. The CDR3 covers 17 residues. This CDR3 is CASSYSPRGGRTNIQYF. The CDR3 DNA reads TGTGCCAGCAGTTACTCACCCAGGGGGGGGCGTACCAACATTCAGTACTTC.

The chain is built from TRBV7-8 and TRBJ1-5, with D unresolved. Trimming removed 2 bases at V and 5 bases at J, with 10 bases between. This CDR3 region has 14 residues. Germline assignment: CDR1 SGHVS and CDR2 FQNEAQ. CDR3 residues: CASSLSGRDQPQHF. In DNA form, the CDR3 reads TGTGCCAGCAGCTTATCTGGGAGGGATCAGCCCCAGCATTTT.

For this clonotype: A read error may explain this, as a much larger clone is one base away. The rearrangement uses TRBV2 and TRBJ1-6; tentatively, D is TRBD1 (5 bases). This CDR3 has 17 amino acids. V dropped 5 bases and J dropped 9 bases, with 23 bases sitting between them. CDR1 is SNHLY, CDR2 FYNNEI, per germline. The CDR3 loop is CASSSDSKRPGGSPLHF. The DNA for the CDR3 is TGTGCCAGCAGTTCGGACTCCAAGAGGCCGGGGGGTTCACCCCTCCACTTT.

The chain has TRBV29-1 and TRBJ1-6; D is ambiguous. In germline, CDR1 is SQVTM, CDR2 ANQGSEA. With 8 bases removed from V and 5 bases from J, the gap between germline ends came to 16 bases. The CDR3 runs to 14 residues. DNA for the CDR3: TGCAGCCCCCCCGCGACAAGGAATAATTCACCCCTCCACTTT. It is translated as CSPPATRNNSPLHF.

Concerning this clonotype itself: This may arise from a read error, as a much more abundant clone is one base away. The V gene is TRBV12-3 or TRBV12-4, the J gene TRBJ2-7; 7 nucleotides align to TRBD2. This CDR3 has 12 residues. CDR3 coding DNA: TGTACCAGCGGGATCCTTCAGAACGAGCAGTACTTC. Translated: CTSGILQNEQYF.

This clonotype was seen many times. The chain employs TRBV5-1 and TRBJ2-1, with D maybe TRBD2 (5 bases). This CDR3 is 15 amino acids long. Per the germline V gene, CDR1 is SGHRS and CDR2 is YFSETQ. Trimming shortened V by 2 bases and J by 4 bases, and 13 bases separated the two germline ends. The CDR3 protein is CASSFDLASYNEQFF. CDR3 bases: TGCGCCAGCAGCTTTGACCTAGCTTCTTACAATGAGCAGTTCTTC.